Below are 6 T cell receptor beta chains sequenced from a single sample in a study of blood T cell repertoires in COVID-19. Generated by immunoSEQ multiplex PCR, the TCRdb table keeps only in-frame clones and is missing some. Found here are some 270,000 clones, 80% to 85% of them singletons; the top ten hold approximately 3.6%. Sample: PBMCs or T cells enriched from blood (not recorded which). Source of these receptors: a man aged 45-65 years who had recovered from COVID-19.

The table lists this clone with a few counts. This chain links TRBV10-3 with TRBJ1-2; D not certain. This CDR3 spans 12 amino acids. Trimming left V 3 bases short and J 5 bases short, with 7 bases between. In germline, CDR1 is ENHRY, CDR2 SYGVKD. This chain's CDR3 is CAISEQQYGYTF. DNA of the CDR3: TGTGCCATCAGTGAACAGCAGTATGGCTACACCTTC.

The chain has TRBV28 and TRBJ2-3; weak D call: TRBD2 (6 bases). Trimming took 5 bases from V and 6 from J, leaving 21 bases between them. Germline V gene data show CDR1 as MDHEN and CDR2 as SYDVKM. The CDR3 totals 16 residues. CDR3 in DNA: TGTGCCAGCAGTCCGCGGTCGTACGGGAGAAGGGATACGCAGTATTTT. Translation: CASSPRSYGRRDTQYF.

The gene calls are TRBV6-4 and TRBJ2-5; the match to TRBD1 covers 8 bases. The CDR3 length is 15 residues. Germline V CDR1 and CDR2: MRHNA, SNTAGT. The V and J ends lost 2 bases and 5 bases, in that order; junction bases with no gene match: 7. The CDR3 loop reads CASSDGQGIRETQYF. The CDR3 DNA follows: TGTGCCAGCAGTGACGGACAGGGTATTAGGGAGACCCAGTACTTC.

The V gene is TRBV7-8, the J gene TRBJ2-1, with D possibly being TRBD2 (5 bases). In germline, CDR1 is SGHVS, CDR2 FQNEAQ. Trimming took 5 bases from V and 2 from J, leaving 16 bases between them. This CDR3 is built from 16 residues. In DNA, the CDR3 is TGTGCCAGCAGCCCCCTGGGGAGCGACCCCTACAATGAGCAGTTCTTC. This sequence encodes CASSPLGSDPYNEQFF.

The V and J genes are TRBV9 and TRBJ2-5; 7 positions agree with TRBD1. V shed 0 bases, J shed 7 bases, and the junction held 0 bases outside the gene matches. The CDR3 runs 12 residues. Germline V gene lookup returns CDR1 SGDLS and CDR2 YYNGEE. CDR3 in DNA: TGTGCCAGCAGCGTAGACAGGGGGACCCAGTACTTC. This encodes CASSVDRGTQYF.

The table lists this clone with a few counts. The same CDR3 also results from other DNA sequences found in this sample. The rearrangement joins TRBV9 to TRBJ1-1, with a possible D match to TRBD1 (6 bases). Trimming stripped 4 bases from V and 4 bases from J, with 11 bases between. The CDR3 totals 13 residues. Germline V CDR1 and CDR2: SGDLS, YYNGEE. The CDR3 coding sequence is TGTGCCAGCAGCCCGGGGGGCCGCACTGAAGCTTTCTTT. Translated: CASSPGGRTEAFF.